The T cell receptor beta chain under discussion was sequenced for a study of shared clonotypes between healthy human individuals. Method: immunoSEQ multiplex PCR; TCRdb's copy keeps in-frame clones and lacks some. The table has some 2,100,000 clones, approximately 94% seen once. Sequencing input: naive CD4+ T cells sorted from blood. Specified subset: CD45RA+ positively selected. The sequence was collected from a young man in good health.

The CDR3 nucleotides are TGCGCCAGCAGTAAAGGGACAGGGATAGGCGAGCAGTACTTC. Its translation is CASSKGTGIGEQYF. The chain employs TRBV5-1 and TRBJ2-7; 9 positions match TRBD1. This CDR3 has 14 residues. Trimming at V came to 5 bases and at J to 6 bases, leaving 9 bases not matched to a gene. Germline CDR1 reads SGHRS; CDR2 reads YFSETQ. Complete variable domain (other parts from reference TRBV5-1 and TRBJ2-7): KAGVTQTPRYLIKTRGQQVTLSCSPISGHRSVSWYQQTPGQGLQFLFEYFSETQRNKGNFPGRFSGRQFSNSRSEMNVSTLELGDSALYLCASSKGTGIGEQYFGPGTRLTVT.